This entry concerns a single T cell receptor beta chain. Its antigen is still unknown. Relative to the germline gene, one junction end is altered; a read error may explain this. A modified ARM-PCR protocol with three rounds of nested PCR amplified TCRbeta. TCRdb called the multiplex PCR reads again in MiXCR, with one record for every CDR3 protein. The sample consists of about 98,000 distinct CDR3 sequences, 75% to 85% of them appearing once. This entry comes from a study of tumor and adjacent non-tumor tissue in lung cancer. Study-level information: Aged about 31 to 76 years, patients included roughly ten men and 4 to 6 women with stage I to III disease.

Study-wide points: Patients with more diverse tumor TCRs had worse survival. In normal lung, the top 100 clones were significantly more dominant than in tumor.

The template was RNA from unsorted bulk tissue. More than 3 cm separated this lung sample from the edge of the tumor. Newly diagnosed lung cancer patients had thoracic surgery in China, August–late 2014, without prior chemotherapy. The CDR3 has 15 amino acids. Per the germline V gene, CDR1 is LGHNA and CDR2 is YNFKEQ. This TCR derives from a man in his sixties with small cell lung cancer. The sample taken for sequencing was distant non-tumor lung tissue. The chain uses TRBV4-2 and TRBJ2-1; possible D gene TRBD1, 6 bases. CDR3 in amino acids: CASSHPPNRGGEQLF. CDR3 sequence (DNA): TGTGCCAGCAGCCATCCGCCAAATCGAGGGGGTGAGCAGCTCTTC.